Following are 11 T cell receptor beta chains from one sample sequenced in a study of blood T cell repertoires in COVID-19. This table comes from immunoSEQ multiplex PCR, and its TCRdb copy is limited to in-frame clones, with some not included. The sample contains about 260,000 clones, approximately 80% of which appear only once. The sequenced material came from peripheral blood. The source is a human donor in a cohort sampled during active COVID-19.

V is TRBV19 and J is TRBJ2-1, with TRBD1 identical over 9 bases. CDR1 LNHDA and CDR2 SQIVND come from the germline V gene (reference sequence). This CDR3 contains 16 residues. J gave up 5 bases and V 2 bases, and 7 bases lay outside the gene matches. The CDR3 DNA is TGTGCCAGTAGTATACCCCCCCGGACAGGGGACAATGAGCAGTTCTTC. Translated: CASSIPPRTGDNEQFF.

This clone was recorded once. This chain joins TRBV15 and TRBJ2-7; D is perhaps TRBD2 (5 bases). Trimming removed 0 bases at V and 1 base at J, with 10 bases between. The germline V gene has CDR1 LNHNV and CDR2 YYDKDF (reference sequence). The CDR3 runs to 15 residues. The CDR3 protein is CATSRDYEGSYEQYF. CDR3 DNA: TGTGCCACCAGCAGAGATTACGAGGGTTCCTACGAGCAGTACTTC.

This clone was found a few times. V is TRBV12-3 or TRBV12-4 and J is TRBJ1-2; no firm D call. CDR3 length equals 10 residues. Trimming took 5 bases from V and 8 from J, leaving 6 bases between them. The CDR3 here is CASSGGGYTF. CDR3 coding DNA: TGTGCCAGCAGTGGAGGGGGCTACACCTTC.

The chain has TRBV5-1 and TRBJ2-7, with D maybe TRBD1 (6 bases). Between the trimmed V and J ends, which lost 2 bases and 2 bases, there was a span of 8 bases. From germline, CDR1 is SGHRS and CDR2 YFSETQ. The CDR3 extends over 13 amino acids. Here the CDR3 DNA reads TGCGCCAGCAGCTTCCGGACAGCCTACGAGCAGTACTTC. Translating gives CASSFRTAYEQYF. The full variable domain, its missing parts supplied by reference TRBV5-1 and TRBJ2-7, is KAGVTQTPRYLIKTRGQQVTLSCSPISGHRSVSWYQQTPGQGLQFLFEYFSETQRNKGNFPGRFSGRQFSNSRSEMNVSTLELGDSALYLCASSFRTAYEQYFGPGTRLTVT.

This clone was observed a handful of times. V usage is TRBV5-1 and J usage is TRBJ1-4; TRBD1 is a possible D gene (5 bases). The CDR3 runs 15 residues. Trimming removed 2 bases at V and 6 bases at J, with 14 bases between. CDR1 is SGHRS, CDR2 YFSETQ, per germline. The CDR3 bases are TGCGCCAGCAGCTTTAGCGGGGGAAGAGATGAAAAACTGTTTTTT. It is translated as CASSFSGGRDEKLFF.

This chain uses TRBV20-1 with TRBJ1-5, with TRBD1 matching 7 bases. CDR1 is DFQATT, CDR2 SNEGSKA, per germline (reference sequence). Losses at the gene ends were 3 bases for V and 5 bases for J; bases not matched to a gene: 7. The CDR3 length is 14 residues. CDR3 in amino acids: CSASRQGWYQPQHF. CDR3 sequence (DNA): TGCAGTGCTAGTAGACAGGGATGGTATCAGCCCCAGCATTTT.

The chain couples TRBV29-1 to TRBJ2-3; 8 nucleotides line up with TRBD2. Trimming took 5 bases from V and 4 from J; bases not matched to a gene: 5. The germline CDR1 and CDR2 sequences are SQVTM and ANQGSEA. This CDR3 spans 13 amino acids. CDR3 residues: CSVSGGRPDTQYF. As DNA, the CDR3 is TGCAGCGTTTCGGGCGGGAGGCCAGATACGCAGTATTTT.

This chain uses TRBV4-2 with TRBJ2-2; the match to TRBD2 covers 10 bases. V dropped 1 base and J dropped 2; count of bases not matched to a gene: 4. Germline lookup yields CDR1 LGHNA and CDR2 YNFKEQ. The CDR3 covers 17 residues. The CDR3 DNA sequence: TGTGCCAGCAGCCAAGTAGAACTAGCGGGAAACACCGGGGAGCTGTTTTTT. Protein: CASSQVELAGNTGELFF.

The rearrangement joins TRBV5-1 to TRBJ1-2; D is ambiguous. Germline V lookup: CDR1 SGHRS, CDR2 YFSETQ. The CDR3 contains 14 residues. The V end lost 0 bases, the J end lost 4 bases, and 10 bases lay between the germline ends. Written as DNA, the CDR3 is TGCGCCAGCAGCTTGGACAACCGCGGCTATGGCTACACCTTC. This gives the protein CASSLDNRGYGYTF.

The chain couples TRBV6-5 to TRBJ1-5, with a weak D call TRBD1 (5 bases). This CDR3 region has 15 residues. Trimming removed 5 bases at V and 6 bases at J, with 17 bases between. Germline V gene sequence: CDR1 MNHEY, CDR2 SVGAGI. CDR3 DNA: TGTGCCAGCAGTACAAACAGGAACGCCATTCAGCCCCAGCATTTT. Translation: CASSTNRNAIQPQHF.

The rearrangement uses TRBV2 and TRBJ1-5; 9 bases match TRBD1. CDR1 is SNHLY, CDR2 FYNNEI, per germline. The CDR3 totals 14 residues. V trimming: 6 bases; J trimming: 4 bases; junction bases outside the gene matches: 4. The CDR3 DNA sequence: TGTGCCAGCAGGTGGGGACAGGGTAATCAGCCCCAGCATTTT. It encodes CASRWGQGNQPQHF.